What follows is one TCR beta chain and its context. Sequenced by immunoSEQ multiplex PCR; TCRdb stores in-frame clones only, minus some. The sample records approximately 69,000 clones, approximately 86% being singletons. Germline assignment: CDR1 LGHNA and CDR2 YNFKEQ. CDR3 size: 16 residues. Trimming removed 0 bases at V and 2 bases at J, with 12 bases between. The data stem from a study of OX40 agonist ivuxolimab in advanced cancers. Across the study: Three patients had partial responses: one hepatocellular carcinoma, two cutaneous melanoma.

J is TRBJ2-3 and V is TRBV4-2; D unresolved. Sample: CD4+ or CD8+ T cells sorted from blood, taken in a trial of the OX40 agonist ivuxolimab. The TCR originated in an adult with an advanced solid tumor such as melanoma, head and neck, liver or kidney cancer. The CDR3 nucleotides are TGTGCCAGCAGCCAAGATCGGGCCAGGTCCACAGATACGCAGTATTTT. Protein product: CASSQDRARSTDTQYF.